There are a few counts of the clone carrying this T cell receptor (beta chain). These data are taken from a study of PD-L1 blockade in urothelial cancer. CDR1 SNHLY and CDR2 FYNNEI come from the germline V gene. This CDR3 is 16 amino acids long. With V trimmed by 6 bases and J by 4 bases, 7 bases remained unmatched. Using immunoSEQ multiplex PCR, the repertoire was profiled, and TCRdb retains in-frame clones only, with some absent. In the table there are approximately 47,000 clones, about 81% of which are singletons. Specified time point: pretreatment peripheral blood. The sequencing used PBMCs, collected around atezolizumab (anti-PD-L1) treatment. The clonotype was recovered from a man in his fifties or sixties with urothelial cancer. This rearrangement joins TRBV2 to TRBJ1-3; 12 bases map to TRBD1. Here the CDR3 DNA reads TGTGCCAGCAGCGGCGGGACAGGGGGCGGAGGAAACACCATATATTTT. It specifies CASSGGTGGGGNTIYF.